The T cell receptor beta chain under discussion was sequenced for a study of immune evolution from preneoplasia to lung adenocarcinoma. Clones were read by immunoSEQ multiplex PCR, and TCRdb kept only the in-frame ones, dropping some. The table has more than 4,000 clones, 76% seen once. Overall study results and limits: Later-stage lesions appeared to have more T cells, more diversity, less clonality.

In regard to this clone: Its antigen is not known.

The receptor was isolated from a person between 65 and 79 years old with invasive lung adenocarcinoma. Some clones in this sample may be carry-over from other donors' samples. Sequencing was done on a sample of FFPE invasive lung adenocarcinoma tissue.

The CDR3 protein is CASSRATDTQYF. Written as DNA, the CDR3 is TGTGCCAGTAGTAGAGCCACAGATACGCAGTATTTT. The chain joins TRBV19 to TRBJ2-3; D gene ambiguous. V was pared by 4 bases and J by 2 bases, with 4 bases between. Germline CDR1 LNHDA, CDR2 SQIVND (reference sequence). The CDR3 covers 12 residues.